The rows below give T cell receptor beta chains drawn from one sample of a study of STAT5B mutations in CD4+ large granular lymphocyte leukemia. Assay: immunoSEQ multiplex PCR; the TCRdb copy retains only in-frame clones and omits some. The sample gives over 30,000 clones, approximately 82% of which show up once; approximately 6.4% is in the top ten. The sample comprised CD4+ T cells from blood buffy coats. These receptors were obtained from a human donor in good health. CDR3s include the opening cysteine and the closing phenylalanine or tryptophan. A D gene is named only where the DNA matches it firmly.

d_gene	v_gene	j_gene	CDR3aa
TRBD1	TRBV7-9	TRBJ1-5	CASSPGQGVIQPQHF
TRBD1	TRBV7-9	TRBJ1-5	CASRGTGNQPQHF
TRBD2	TRBV5-4	TRBJ2-5	CASSLRLAGQETQYF
TRBD2	TRBV7-3	TRBJ2-2	CASSLTGLAGDTGELFF
-	TRBV29-1	TRBJ2-2	CSAIGGRKDTGELFF
-	TRBV5-1	TRBJ2-5	CASSSTHQETQYF
-	TRBV11-1	TRBJ1-6	CASSIRASFNSPLHF
TRBD1	TRBV11-3	TRBJ2-7	CASSHRSTGVLFSYEQYF
TRBD1	TRBV7-2	TRBJ1-2	CASSLRGSGGYGYTF
-	TRBV7-2	TRBJ1-1	CASRRGAGFNTEAFF
-	TRBV19	TRBJ2-1	CASSIRNEQFF
TRBD2	TRBV15	TRBJ2-7	CATSRDLAGVGEQYF
-	TRBV5-5	TRBJ2-7	CASSLGQTPSYEQYF
TRBD1	TRBV5-1	TRBJ1-1	CASSSTGDNTEAFF
-	TRBV6-1	TRBJ1-2	CASRDMVYGYTF
TRBD1	TRBV2	TRBJ2-2	CASSLGQGNTGELFF
-	TRBV5-5	TRBJ1-5	CASSGGGGFNQPQHF
TRBD1	TRBV6-1	TRBJ2-3	CASSRARGLVDTQYF
-	TRBV18	TRBJ1-4	CASSPRWGGEEKLFF
-	TRBV9	TRBJ1-2	CASSPFREDGYTF